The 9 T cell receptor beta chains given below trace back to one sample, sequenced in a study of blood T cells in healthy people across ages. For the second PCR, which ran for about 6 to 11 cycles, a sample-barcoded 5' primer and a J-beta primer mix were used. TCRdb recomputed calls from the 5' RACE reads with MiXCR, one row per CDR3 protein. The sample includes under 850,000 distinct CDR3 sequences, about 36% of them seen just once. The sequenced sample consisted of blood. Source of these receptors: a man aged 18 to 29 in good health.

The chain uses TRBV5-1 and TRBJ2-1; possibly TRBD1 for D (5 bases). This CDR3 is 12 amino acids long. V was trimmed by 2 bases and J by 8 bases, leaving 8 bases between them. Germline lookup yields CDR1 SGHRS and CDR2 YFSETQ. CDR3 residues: CASSFQGHEQFF. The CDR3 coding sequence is TGCGCCAGCAGCTTCCAGGGCCATGAGCAGTTCTTC.

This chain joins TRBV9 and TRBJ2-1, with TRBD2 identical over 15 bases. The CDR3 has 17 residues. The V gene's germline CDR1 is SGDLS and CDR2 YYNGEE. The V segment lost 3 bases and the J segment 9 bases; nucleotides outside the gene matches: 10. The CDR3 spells CASSGTGTSGGWSEQFF. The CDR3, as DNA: TGTGCCAGCAGCGGGACCGGGACTAGCGGGGGGTGGAGTGAGCAGTTCTTC.

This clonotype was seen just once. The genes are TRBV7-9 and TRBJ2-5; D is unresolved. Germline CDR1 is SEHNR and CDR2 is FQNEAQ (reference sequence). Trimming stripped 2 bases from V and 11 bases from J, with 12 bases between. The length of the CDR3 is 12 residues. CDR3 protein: CASSLLGSEQYF. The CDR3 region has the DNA TGTGCCAGCAGCTTATTAGGGTCTGAGCAGTACTTC.

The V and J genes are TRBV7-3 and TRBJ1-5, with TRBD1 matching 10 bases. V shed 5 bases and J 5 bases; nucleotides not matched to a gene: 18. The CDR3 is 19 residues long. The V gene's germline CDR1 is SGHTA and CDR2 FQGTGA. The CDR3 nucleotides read TGTGCCAGCAGCCTTCTCTCCCCCCAGGACAGGGGGGGGCATCAGCCCCAGCATTTT. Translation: CASSLLSPQDRGGHQPQHF. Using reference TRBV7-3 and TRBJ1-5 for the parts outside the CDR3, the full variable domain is GAGVSQTPSNKVTEKGKYVELRCDPISGHTALYWYRQSLGQGPEFLIYFQGTGAADDSGLPNDRFFAVRPEGSVSTLKIQRTERGDSAVYLCASSLLSPQDRGGHQPQHFGDGTRLSIL.

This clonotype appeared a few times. The CDR3 coding sequence is TGCAGCGGTGGACAGGGGCGCACTGAAGCTTTCTTT. This sequence encodes CSGGQGRTEAFF. The V gene is TRBV29-1, the J gene TRBJ1-1, with TRBD1 matching over 9 bases. This CDR3 has 12 amino acids. J lost 4 bases, V lost 7 bases, and 4 bases had no gene match. The germline gives CDR1 SQVTM, CDR2 ANQGSEA.

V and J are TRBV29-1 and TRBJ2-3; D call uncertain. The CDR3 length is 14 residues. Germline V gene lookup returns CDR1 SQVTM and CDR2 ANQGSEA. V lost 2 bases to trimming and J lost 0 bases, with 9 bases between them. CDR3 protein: CSVERRTSTDTQYF. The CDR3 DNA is TGCAGCGTTGAACGACGAACTAGCACAGATACGCAGTATTTT.

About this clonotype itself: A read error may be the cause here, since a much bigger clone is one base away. CDR3 loop: CASSVATGETEAFF. CDR3 DNA: TGTGCCAGCAGCGTAGCGACAGGGGAAACTGAAGCTTTCTTT. V usage is TRBV7-9 and J usage is TRBJ1-1; 8 positions match TRBD1. This CDR3 spans 14 amino acids. The germline CDR1 and CDR2 sequences are SEHNR and FQNEAQ (reference sequence).

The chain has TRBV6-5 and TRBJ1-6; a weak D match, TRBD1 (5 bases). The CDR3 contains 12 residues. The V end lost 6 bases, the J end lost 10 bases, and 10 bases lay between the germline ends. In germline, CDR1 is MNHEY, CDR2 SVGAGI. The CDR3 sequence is CASSQRDSPLHF. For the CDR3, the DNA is TGTGCCAGCAGCCAAAGGGACTCACCCCTCCACTTT.

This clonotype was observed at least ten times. The CDR3 here is CASGTGEDSPLHF. Written as DNA, the CDR3 is TGTGCCAGCGGAACCGGGGAGGACTCACCCCTCCACTTT. The chain uses TRBV12-3 or TRBV12-4 and TRBJ1-6; D gene unclear. This CDR3 region has 13 residues. V lost 8 bases, J lost 10 bases, and 15 bases lay in between.